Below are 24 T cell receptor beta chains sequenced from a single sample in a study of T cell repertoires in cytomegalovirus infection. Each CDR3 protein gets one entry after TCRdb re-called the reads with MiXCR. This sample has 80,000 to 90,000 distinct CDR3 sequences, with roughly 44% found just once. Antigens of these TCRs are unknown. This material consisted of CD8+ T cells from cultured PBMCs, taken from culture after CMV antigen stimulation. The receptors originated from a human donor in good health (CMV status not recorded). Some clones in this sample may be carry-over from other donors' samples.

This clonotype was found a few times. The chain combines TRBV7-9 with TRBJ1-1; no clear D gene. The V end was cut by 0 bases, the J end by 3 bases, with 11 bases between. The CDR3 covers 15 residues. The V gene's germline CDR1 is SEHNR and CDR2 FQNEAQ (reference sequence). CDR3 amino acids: CASSLAPLLDTEAFF. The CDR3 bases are TGTGCCAGCAGCTTAGCTCCGCTCTTGGACACTGAAGCTTTCTTT. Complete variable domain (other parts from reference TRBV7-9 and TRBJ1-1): DTGVSQNPRHKITKRGQNVTFRCDPISEHNRLYWYRQTLGQGPEFLTYFQNEAQLEKSRLLSDRFSAERPKGSFSTLEIQRTEQGDSAMYLCASSLAPLLDTEAFFGQGTRLTVV.

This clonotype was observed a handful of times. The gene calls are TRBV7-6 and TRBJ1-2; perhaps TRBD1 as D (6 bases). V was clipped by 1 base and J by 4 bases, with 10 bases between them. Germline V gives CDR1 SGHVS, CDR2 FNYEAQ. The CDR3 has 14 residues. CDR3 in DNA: TGTGCCAGCAGCTTAGGCGGGACAATCTATGGCTACACCTTC. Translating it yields CASSLGGTIYGYTF.

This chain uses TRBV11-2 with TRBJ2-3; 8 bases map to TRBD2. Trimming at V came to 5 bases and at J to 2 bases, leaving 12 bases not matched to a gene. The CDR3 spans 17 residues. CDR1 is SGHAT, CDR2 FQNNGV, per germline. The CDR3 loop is CASSQSELAAYTDTQYF. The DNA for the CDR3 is TGTGCCAGCAGCCAATCTGAACTAGCGGCCTACACAGATACGCAGTATTTT.

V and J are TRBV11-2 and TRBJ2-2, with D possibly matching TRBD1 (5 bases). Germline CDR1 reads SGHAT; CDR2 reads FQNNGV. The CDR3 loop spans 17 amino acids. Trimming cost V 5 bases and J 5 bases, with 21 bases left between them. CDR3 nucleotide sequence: TGTGCCAGCAGCCCCGACGTCACAGGAATCACTACCGGGGAGCTGTTTTTT. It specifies CASSPDVTGITTGELFF.

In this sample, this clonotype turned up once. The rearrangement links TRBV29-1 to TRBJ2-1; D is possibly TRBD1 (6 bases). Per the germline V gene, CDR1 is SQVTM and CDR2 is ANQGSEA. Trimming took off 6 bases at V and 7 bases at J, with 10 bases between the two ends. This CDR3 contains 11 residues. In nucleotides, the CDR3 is TGCAGCGTGGGGGCCATGAATGAGCAGTTCTTC. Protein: CSVGAMNEQFF.

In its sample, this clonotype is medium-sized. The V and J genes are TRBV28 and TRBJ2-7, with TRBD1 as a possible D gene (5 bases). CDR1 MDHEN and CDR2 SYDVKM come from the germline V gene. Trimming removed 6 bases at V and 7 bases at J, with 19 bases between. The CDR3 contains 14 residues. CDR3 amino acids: CASSLFTLAGEQYF. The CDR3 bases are TGTGCCAGCAGCCTATTCACCCTCGCAGGGGAGCAGTACTTC.

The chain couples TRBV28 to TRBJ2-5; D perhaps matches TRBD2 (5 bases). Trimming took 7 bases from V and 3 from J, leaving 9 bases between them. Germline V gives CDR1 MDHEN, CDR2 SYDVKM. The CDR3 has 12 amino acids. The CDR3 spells CASTEAEETQYF. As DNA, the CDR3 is TGTGCCAGCACGGAGGCTGAAGAGACCCAGTACTTC.

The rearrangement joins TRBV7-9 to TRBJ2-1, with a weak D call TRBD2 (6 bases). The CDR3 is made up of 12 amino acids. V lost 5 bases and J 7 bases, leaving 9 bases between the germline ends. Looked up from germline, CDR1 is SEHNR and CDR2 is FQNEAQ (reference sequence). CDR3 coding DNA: TGTGCCAGCAGCAATAGCGGTAATGAGCAGTTCTTC. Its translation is CASSNSGNEQFF. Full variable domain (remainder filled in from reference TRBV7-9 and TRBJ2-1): DTGVSQNPRHKITKRGQNVTFRCDPISEHNRLYWYRQTLGQGPEFLTYFQNEAQLEKSRLLSDRFSAERPKGSFSTLEIQRTEQGDSAMYLCASSNSGNEQFFGPGTRLTVL.

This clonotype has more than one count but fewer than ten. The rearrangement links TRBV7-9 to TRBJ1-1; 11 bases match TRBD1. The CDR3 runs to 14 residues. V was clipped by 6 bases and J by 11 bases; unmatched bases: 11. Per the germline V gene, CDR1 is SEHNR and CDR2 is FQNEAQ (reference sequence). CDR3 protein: CASRQTGQGDSAFF. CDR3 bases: TGTGCCAGCAGGCAAACGGGACAGGGGGATTCGGCTTTCTTT.

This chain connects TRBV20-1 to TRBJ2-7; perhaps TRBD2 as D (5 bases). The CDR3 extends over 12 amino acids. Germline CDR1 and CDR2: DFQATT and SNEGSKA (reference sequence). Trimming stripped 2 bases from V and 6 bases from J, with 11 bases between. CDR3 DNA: TGCAGTGCTAGACTCGGACTGCTCGAGCAGTACTTC. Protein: CSARLGLLEQYF.

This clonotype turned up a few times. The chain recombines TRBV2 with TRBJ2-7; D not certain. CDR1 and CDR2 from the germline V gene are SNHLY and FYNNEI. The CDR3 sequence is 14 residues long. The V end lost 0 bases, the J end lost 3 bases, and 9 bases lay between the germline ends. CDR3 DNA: TGTGCCAGCAGTGAAGCTGGTGGGGTCTACGAGCAGTACTTC. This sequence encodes CASSEAGGVYEQYF.

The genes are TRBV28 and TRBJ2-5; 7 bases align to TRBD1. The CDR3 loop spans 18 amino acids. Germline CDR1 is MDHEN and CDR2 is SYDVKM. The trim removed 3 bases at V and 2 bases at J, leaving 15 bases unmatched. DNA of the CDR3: TGTGCCAGCAGTTTTAACAGGGGAAATCTAGTGGAACAAGAGACCCAGTACTTC. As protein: CASSFNRGNLVEQETQYF.

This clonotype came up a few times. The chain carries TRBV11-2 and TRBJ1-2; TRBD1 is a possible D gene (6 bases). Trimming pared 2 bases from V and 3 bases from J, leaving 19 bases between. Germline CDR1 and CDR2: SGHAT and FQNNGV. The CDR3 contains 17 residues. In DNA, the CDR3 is TGTGCCAGCAGCTTAAAACCCCCGCGACAGGCCGACTATGGCTACACCTTC. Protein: CASSLKPPRQADYGYTF.

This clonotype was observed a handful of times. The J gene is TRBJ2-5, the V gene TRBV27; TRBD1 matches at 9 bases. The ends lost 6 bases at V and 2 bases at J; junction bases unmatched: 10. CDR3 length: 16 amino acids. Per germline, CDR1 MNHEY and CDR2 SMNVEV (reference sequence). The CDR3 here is CASREGTGHLQETQYF. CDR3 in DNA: TGTGCCAGCAGAGAGGGGACAGGGCACCTTCAAGAGACCCAGTACTTC.

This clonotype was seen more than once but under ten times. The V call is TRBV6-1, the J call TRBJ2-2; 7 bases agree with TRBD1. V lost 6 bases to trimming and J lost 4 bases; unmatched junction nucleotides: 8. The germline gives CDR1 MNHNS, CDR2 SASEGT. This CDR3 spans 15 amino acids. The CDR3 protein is CASREQGRATGELFF. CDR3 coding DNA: TGTGCCAGCAGGGAACAGGGGCGAGCCACCGGGGAGCTGTTTTTT.

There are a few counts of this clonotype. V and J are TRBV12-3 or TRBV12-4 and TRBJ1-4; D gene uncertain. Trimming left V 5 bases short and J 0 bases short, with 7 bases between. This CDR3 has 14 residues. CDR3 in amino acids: CASSHPATNEKLFF. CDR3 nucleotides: TGTGCCAGCAGTCACCCGGCAACTAATGAAAAACTGTTTTTT.

In DNA, the CDR3 is TGTGCCAGCAGCTTGGCGGGACTAGTCCCCTACGAGCAGTACTTC. As protein: CASSLAGLVPYEQYF. This sequence joins TRBV7-6 and TRBJ2-7, with 8 bases lining up with TRBD2. Unmatched junction bases numbered 6, after V lost 3 bases and J lost 2 bases. There are 15 residues in the CDR3. The germline gives CDR1 SGHVS, CDR2 FNYEAQ. Full variable domain (rest looked up from reference TRBV7-6 and TRBJ2-7): GAGVSQSPRYKVTKRGQDVALRCDPISGHVSLYWYRQALGQGPEFLTYFNYEAQQDKSGLPNDRFSAERPEGSISTLTIQRTEQRDSAMYRCASSLAGLVPYEQYFGPGTRLTVT.

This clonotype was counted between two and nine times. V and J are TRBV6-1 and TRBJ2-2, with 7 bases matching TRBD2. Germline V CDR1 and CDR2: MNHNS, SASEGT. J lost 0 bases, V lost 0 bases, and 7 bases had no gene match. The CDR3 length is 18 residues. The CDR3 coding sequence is TGTGCCAGCAGTGAAGCAGGAGCGGGGTCCACGAACACCGGGGAGCTGTTTTTT. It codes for CASSEAGAGSTNTGELFF.

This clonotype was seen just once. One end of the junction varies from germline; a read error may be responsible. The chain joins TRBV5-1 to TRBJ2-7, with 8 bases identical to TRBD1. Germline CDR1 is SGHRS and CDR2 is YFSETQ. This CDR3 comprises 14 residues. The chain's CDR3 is CASSKGQDSYEQYF. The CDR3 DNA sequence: TGCGCCAGCAGCAAGGGACAGGACTCCTACGAACAGTACTTC.

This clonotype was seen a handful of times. CDR3 loop: CASSSPGAGKSYEQYF. The DNA of the CDR3 is TGTGCCAGCAGCTCACCCGGGGCTGGAAAGTCCTACGAGCAGTACTTC. The chain recombines TRBV7-9 with TRBJ2-7; D possibly uses TRBD1 or TRBD2 (5 bases each). Deletions cut 4 bases from V and 1 base from J, with 17 bases between. The germline CDR1 and CDR2 sequences are SEHNR and FQNEAQ (reference sequence). This CDR3 comprises 16 residues.

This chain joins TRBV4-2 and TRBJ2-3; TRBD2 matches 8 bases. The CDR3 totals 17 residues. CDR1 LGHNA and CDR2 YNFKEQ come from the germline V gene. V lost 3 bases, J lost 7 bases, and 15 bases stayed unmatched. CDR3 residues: CASSQTETGGPINTQYF. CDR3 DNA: TGTGCCAGCAGCCAGACGGAGACGGGAGGGCCTATTAATACGCAGTATTTT.

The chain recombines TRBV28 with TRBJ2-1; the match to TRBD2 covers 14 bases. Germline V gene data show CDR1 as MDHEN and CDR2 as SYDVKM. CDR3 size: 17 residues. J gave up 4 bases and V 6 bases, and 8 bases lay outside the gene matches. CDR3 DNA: TGTGCCAGCAGCCAAGGACTAGCGGGAGGTGGGTACAATGAGCAGTTCTTC. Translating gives CASSQGLAGGGYNEQFF.

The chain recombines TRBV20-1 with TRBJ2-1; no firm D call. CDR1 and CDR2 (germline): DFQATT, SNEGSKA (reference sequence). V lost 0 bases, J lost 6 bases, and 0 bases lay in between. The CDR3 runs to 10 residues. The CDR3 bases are TGCAGTGCTAGAGACAATGAGCAGTTCTTC. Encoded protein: CSARDNEQFF.

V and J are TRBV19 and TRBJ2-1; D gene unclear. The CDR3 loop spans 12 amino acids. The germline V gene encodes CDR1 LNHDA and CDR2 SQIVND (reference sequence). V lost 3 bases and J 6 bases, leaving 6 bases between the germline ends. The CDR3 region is CASSITSNEQFF. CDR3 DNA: TGTGCCAGTAGTATCACGAGCAATGAGCAGTTCTTC.